This TCR beta chain was identified in a study of blood T cell repertoires in COVID-19. Study-level background: The United States, Italy and Spain supplied acute and convalescent COVID-19 samples. From T cells, B-cell-depleted T cells, or PBMCs came the material, which was cDNA or gDNA.

Clones were sequenced by immunoSEQ multiplex PCR, and TCRdb holds only the in-frame ones, with some missing. The sample lists about 470,000 clones; about nine tenths were seen once. Living in 24 US areas, the participants were between roughly 18 and 95 years of age. For recovered donors of Cohort 3, there were two negative PCRs, clearance, or symptom resolution. The CDR3 is 18 residues long. Germline loops: CDR1 MNHEY, CDR2 SMNVEV (reference sequence). The V and J ends lost 1 base and 2 bases, in that order; junction bases with no gene match: 10. Sequenced material: PBMCs or T cells enriched from blood (not recorded which). The chain employs TRBV27 and TRBJ2-1, with 8 bases aligning to TRBD1. The clonotype comes from a woman aged 18 to 35 who had recovered from COVID-19. The CDR3 sequence is CASSLFGQGQVAYNEQFF. The CDR3 nucleotides read TGTGCCAGCAGTTTATTCGGACAGGGACAGGTGGCCTACAATGAGCAGTTCTTC.